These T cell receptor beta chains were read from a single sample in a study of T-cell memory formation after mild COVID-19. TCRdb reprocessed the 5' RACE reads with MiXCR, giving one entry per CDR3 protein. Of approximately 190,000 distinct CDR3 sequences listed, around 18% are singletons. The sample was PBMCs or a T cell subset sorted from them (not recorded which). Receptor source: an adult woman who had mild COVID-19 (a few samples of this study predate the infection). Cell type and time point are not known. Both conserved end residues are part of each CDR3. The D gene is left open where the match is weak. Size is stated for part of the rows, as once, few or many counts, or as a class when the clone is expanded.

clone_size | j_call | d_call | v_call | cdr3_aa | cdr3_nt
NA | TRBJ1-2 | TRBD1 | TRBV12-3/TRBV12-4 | CASSRSRDSYGYTF | TGTGCCAGCAGCCGAAGCCGGGACAGCTATGGCTACACCTTC
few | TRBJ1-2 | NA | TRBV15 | CATSTGRGNGYTF | TGTGCCACCAGCACTGGGCGGGGCAACGGCTACACCTTC
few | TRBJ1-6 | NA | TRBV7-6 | CASSLSAGVGESPLHF | TGTGCCAGCAGCTTAAGCGCTGGGGTTGGCGAGTCACCCCTCCACTTT
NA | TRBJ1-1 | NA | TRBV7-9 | CASSWDNTEAFF | TGTGCCAGCAGCTGGGACAACACTGAAGCTTTCTTT
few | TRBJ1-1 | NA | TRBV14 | CASSQKGGRTEAFF | TGTGCCAGCAGCCAAAAGGGGGGCCGGACTGAAGCTTTCTTT
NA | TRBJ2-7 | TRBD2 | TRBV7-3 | CASSFGGNGEQYF | TGTGCCAGCAGTTTCGGGGGGAACGGCGAGCAGTACTTC
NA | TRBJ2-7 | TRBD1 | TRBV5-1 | CASSPAGQASYEQYF | TGCGCCAGCAGCCCAGCCGGACAGGCTTCCTACGAGCAGTACTTC
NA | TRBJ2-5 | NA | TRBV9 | CASSVPGIRETQYF | TGTGCCAGCAGCGTACCAGGGATTAGGGAGACCCAGTACTTC
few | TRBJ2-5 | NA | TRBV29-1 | CSVVRGQETQYF | TGCAGCGTTGTGCGGGGACAAGAGACCCAGTACTTC
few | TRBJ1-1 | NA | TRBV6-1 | CASSMTGYSEAFF | TGTGCCAGCAGTATGACGGGCTATTCTGAAGCTTTCTTT
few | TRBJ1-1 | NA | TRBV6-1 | CASRLRGTEAFF | TGTGCCAGCAGGCTTAGAGGTACTGAAGCTTTCTTT
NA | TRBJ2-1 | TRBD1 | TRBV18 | CASSPPGQGHEQFF | TGTGCCAGCTCACCCCCGGGACAGGGCCATGAGCAGTTCTTC
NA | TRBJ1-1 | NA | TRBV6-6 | CASKLTEAFF | TGTGCCAGCAAGTTGACTGAAGCTTTCTTT
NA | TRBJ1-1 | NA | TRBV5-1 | CASSADRSEAFF | TGCGCCAGCAGCGCCGACAGGAGTGAAGCTTTCTTT
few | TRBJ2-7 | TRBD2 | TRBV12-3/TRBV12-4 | CASTRLAGVAEQYF | TGTGCCAGCACCAGACTAGCGGGAGTTGCCGAGCAGTACTTC
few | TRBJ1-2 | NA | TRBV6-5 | CASSYKKTGTGFVYTF | TGTGCCAGCAGTTACAAAAAAACCGGGACGGGTTTCGTCTACACCTTC
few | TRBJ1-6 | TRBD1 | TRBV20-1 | CSATTGVDSPLHF | TGCAGTGCGACGACAGGGGTGGATTCACCCCTCCACTTT
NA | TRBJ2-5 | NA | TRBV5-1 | CASSLGRVGDETQYF | TGCGCCAGCAGCTTGGGACGAGTTGGGGACGAGACCCAGTACTTC
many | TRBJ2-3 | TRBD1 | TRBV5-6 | CASSARTGTEITDTQYF | TGTGCCAGCAGCGCCCGTACCGGGACAGAGATCACAGATACGCAGTATTTT
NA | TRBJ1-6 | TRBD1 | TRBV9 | CASSVRWGQSSPLHF | TGTGCCAGCAGCGTCCGCTGGGGACAGAGCTCACCCCTCCACTTT
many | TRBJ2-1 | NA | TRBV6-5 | CASKGFYNEQFF | TGTGCCAGCAAAGGGTTCTACAATGAGCAGTTCTTC
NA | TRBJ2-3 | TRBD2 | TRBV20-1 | CSARVTSGRSDTQYF | TGCAGTGCTAGAGTAACTAGCGGGAGGTCCGATACGCAGTATTTT
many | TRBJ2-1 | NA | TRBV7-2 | CASSSRVYNEQFF | TGTGCCAGCAGCTCCCGGGTCTACAATGAGCAGTTCTTC
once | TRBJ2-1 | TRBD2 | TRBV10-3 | CAISESGLAGGFYNEQFF | TGTGCCATCAGTGAGTCGGGACTAGCGGGAGGGTTTTACAATGAGCAGTTCTTC
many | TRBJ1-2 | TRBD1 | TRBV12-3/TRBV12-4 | CASSTTGQAPNYGYTF | TGTGCCAGCAGCACTACCGGACAGGCTCCGAACTATGGCTACACCTTC
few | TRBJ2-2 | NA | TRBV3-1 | CASSHGSPGELFF | TGTGCCAGCAGCCACGGTAGCCCCGGGGAGCTGTTTTTT
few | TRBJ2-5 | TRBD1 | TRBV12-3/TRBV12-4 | CASGRGPLQYF | TGTGCCAGCGGCAGGGGGCCGCTCCAGTACTTC
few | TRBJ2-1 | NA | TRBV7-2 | CASSPQGGQGNEQFF | TGTGCCAGCAGTCCTCAGGGGGGGCAGGGTAATGAGCAGTTCTTC
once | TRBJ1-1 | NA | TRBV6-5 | CASSPPGQSLGAFF | TGTGCCAGCAGTCCCCCGGGGCAATCCCTCGGAGCTTTCTTT
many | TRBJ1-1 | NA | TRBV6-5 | CASSPRARDTEAFF | TGTGCCAGCAGCCCCCGGGCCAGGGACACTGAAGCTTTCTTT
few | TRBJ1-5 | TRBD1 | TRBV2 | CASRTGNSNQPQHF | TGTGCCAGCAGGACAGGGAATAGCAATCAGCCCCAGCATTTT
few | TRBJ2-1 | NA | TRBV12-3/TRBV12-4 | CASKESPYNEQFF | TGTGCCAGCAAGGAGAGCCCCTACAATGAGCAGTTCTTC
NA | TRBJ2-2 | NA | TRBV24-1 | CATSDYRNTGELFF | TGTGCCACCAGTGATTATCGTAACACCGGGGAGCTGTTTTTT
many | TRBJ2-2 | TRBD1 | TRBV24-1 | CATSDRQGISTTGELFF | TGTGCCACCAGTGACCGACAGGGTATCTCGACCACCGGGGAGCTGTTTTTT
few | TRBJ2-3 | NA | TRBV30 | CAWSVRGSTDTQYF | TGTGCCTGGAGTGTACGTGGAAGCACAGATACGCAGTATTTT
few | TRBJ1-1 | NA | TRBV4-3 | CASSQVIAHTEAFF | TGCGCCAGCAGCCAAGTAATTGCACACACTGAAGCTTTCTTT
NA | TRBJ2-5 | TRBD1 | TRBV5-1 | CASSLAGQGLEAQYF | TGCGCCAGCAGCTTAGCGGGACAGGGGCTAGAGGCCCAGTACTTC
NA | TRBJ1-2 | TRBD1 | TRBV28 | CASSFPTGGSYGYTF | TGTGCCAGCAGTTTTCCAACAGGGGGAAGCTATGGCTACACCTTC
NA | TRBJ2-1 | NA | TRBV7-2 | CASSGPETREGEQFF | TGTGCCAGCAGCGGACCCGAGACTAGAGAGGGTGAGCAGTTCTTC
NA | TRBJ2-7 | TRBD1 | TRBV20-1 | CSAPTGGAWTYEQYF | TGCAGTGCCCCTACAGGGGGCGCCTGGACCTACGAGCAGTACTTC
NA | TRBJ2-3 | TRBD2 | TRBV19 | CASGLAGVHTQYF | TGTGCCAGTGGACTAGCGGGAGTACATACGCAGTATTTT
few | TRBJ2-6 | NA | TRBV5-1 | CASSLPVGGANVLTF | TGCGCCAGCAGCCTTCCAGTTGGTGGGGCCAACGTCCTGACTTTC
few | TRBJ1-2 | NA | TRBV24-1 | CATSDPLRRAGDGYTF | TGTGCCACCAGTGATCCCCTCCGTCGGGCGGGGGATGGCTACACCTTC
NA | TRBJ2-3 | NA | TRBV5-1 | CASSSLGTSTDTQYF | TGCGCCAGCAGCTCCCTAGGGACCTCCACAGATACGCAGTATTTT
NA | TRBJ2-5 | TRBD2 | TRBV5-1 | CASSTRTSVGETQYF | TGCGCCAGCAGCACGCGGACTAGCGTGGGGGAGACCCAGTACTTC
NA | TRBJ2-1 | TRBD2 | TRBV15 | CATSRDRTSGSNEQFF | TGTGCCACCAGCAGAGATCGGACTAGCGGGAGCAATGAGCAGTTCTTC
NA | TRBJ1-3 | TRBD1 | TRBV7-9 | CASSRTGPSGNTIYF | TGTGCCAGCAGCCGGACAGGCCCCTCTGGAAACACCATATATTTT
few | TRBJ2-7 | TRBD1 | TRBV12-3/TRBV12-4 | CASSPRQGRYEQYF | TGTGCCAGCAGTCCCCGACAGGGGAGGTACGAGCAGTACTTC
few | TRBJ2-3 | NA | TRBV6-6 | CAIRIQGTDTQYF | TGTGCCATCCGTATCCAGGGCACAGATACGCAGTATTTT
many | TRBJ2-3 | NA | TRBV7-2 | CASSPAYISTDTQYF | TGTGCCAGCAGCCCAGCTTACATTAGCACAGATACGCAGTATTTT
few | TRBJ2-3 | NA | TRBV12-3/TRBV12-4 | CASSGRQTTGQYF | TGTGCCAGCAGCGGGAGACAGACTACGGGGCAGTATTTT
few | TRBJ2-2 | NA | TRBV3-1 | CASSQVTPGGTGELFF | TGTGCCAGCAGCCAAGTTACCCCCGGAGGAACCGGGGAGCTGTTTTTT
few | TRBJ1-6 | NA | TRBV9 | CASSVSGASPLHF | TGTGCCAGCAGCGTTTCAGGGGCATCACCCCTCCACTTT
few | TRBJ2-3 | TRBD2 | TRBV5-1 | CASSSGLAGTDTQYF | TGCGCCAGCAGCTCAGGACTAGCGGGCACAGATACGCAGTATTTT
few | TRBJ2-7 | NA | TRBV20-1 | CSARRDFLGQYF | TGCAGTGCTAGAAGGGACTTCTTAGGGCAGTACTTC
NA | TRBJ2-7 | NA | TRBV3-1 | CASSQANRASEQYF | TGTGCCAGCAGCCAAGCGAACAGGGCATCCGAGCAGTACTTC
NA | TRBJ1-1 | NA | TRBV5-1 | CASSLYEGGGTEAFF | TGCGCCAGCAGCTTGTATGAGGGCGGGGGAACTGAAGCTTTCTTT